Listed below are T cell receptor beta chains from one sample, sequenced in a study of blood T cell repertoires in COVID-19. Some clones are missing from TCRdb's copy, which holds only in-frame ones; the method was immunoSEQ multiplex PCR. This table has a few hundred thousand clones, 88% appearing once. The sequencing sample was made of PBMCs or T cells enriched from blood (not recorded which). Receptor source: a woman in her thirties who had recovered from COVID-19. Each CDR3 is given with its conserved first and last residue. Each record gives: V gene, clone size, J gene, D gene, CDR3 protein, CDR3 DNA. D genes are given only for firm matches. The listing skips clone size in some rows; elsewhere it reads once, few, many or a size class.

V: TRBV21-1
size: .
J: TRBJ1-2
D: .
CDR3: CASSPNRGNGYTF
DNA: TGTGCCAGCAGCCCGAACCGGGGGAACGGCTACACCTTC

V: TRBV5-1
size: once
J: TRBJ1-1
D: TRBD1
CDR3: CASSLTGGRGTEAFF
DNA: TGCGCCAGCAGCTTGACAGGGGGCAGGGGGACTGAAGCTTTCTTT

V: TRBV5-1
size: .
J: TRBJ1-2
D: TRBD1
CDR3: CASSLVGGQGNYGYTF
DNA: TGCGCCAGCAGCTTGGTGGGTGGACAGGGGAACTATGGCTACACCTTC

V: TRBV27
size: .
J: TRBJ2-3
D: .
CDR3: CASSRGLAQYF
DNA: TGTGCCAGCAGTCGGGGTCTGGCGCAGTATTTT

V: TRBV27
size: .
J: TRBJ1-1
D: .
CDR3: CASSLLGQLTEAFF
DNA: TGTGCCAGCAGTTTATTGGGGCAGTTGACTGAAGCTTTCTTT

V: TRBV7-8
size: .
J: TRBJ1-1
D: .
CDR3: CASSPPDRNTEAFF
DNA: TGTGCCAGCAGCCCCCCGGACAGGAACACTGAAGCTTTCTTT

V: TRBV3-1/TRBV3-2
size: .
J: TRBJ1-3
D: .
CDR3: CASSSYAGVEGNTIYF
DNA: TGTGCCAGCAGCTCCTACGCGGGGGTGGAGGGAAACACCATATATTTT

V: TRBV12-3/TRBV12-4
size: .
J: TRBJ1-1
D: .
CDR3: CASSPPNPTEAFF
DNA: TGTGCCAGCAGTCCACCTAATCCCACTGAAGCTTTCTTT

V: TRBV6-5
size: .
J: TRBJ2-2
D: .
CDR3: CASRVRAGHTGELFF
DNA: TGTGCCAGCAGGGTTAGGGCAGGGCACACCGGGGAGCTGTTTTTT

V: TRBV6-6
size: .
J: TRBJ2-1
D: TRBD2
CDR3: CASSFPAGIYNEQFF
DNA: TGTGCCAGCAGTTTTCCAGCGGGGATTTACAATGAGCAGTTCTTC

V: TRBV27
size: .
J: TRBJ2-1
D: .
CDR3: CATSGMGRNEQFF
DNA: TGTGCCACCTCTGGGATGGGGCGCAATGAGCAGTTCTTC

V: TRBV6-4
size: few
J: TRBJ1-1
D: .
CDR3: CASSVSIQTEAFF
DNA: TGTGCCAGCAGTGTCAGTATTCAGACTGAAGCTTTCTTT

V: TRBV18
size: .
J: TRBJ1-2
D: TRBD1
CDR3: CASSPTATGESGYTF
DNA: TGTGCCAGCTCACCAACGGCAACAGGGGAGAGTGGCTACACCTTC

V: TRBV3-1/TRBV3-2
size: .
J: TRBJ2-3
D: .
CDR3: CASSQVLISTDTQYF
DNA: TGTGCCAGCAGCCAAGTACTAATAAGCACAGATACGCAGTATTTT

V: TRBV6-2/TRBV6-3
size: .
J: TRBJ2-7
D: TRBD2
CDR3: CASSSAVTSGPYEQYF
DNA: TGTGCCAGCAGTTCAGCAGTCACTAGCGGACCCTACGAGCAGTACTTC

V: TRBV9
size: .
J: TRBJ2-7
D: TRBD2
CDR3: CASSVKSLAGVSEQYF
DNA: TGTGCCAGCAGCGTAAAATCCTTAGCGGGGGTCAGTGAGCAGTACTTC

V: TRBV5-4
size: .
J: TRBJ2-2
D: TRBD2
CDR3: CATGRLWREGERNTGELFF
DNA: TGTGCCACCGGACGGTTATGGCGGGAGGGGGAGAGGAACACCGGGGAGCTGTTTTTT

V: TRBV6-1
size: .
J: TRBJ2-2
D: TRBD1
CDR3: CASSETRDSHTGELFF
DNA: TGTGCCAGCAGTGAAACCCGGGACAGCCACACCGGGGAGCTGTTTTTT

V: TRBV30
size: .
J: TRBJ2-5
D: TRBD1
CDR3: CAWNGQGPETQYF
DNA: TGTGCCTGGAATGGACAGGGGCCAGAGACCCAGTACTTC

V: TRBV3-1/TRBV3-2
size: .
J: TRBJ1-1
D: .
CDR3: CASSPKVQGTEAFF
DNA: TGTGCCAGCAGCCCCAAAGTCCAGGGCACTGAAGCTTTCTTT

V: TRBV27
size: once
J: TRBJ1-5
D: TRBD1
CDR3: CASSSQGWNQPQHF
DNA: TGTGCCAGCAGTTCACAGGGGTGGAATCAGCCCCAGCATTTT

V: TRBV5-1
size: .
J: TRBJ1-4
D: TRBD1
CDR3: CASRRTGKSNEKLFF
DNA: TGCGCCAGCAGGCGGACAGGGAAGTCTAATGAAAAACTGTTTTTT

V: TRBV11-2
size: .
J: TRBJ1-1
D: TRBD1
CDR3: CASSLMTGVGTEAFF
DNA: TGTGCCAGCAGCTTAATGACAGGGGTCGGGACTGAAGCTTTCTTT

V: TRBV7-3
size: few
J: TRBJ1-1
D: .
CDR3: CASSLNRLNTEAFF
DNA: TGTGCCAGCAGCTTAAACAGATTGAACACTGAAGCTTTCTTT

V: TRBV4-2
size: .
J: TRBJ2-7
D: .
CDR3: CASSRIAGGSRNEQYF
DNA: TGTGCCAGCAGCCGCATTGCGGGTGGGAGTAGAAACGAGCAGTACTTC

V: TRBV7-9
size: .
J: TRBJ1-2
D: .
CDR3: CASSLAEVRYTF
DNA: TGTGCCAGCAGCTTAGCGGAGGTCCGCTACACCTTC

V: TRBV11-3
size: once
J: TRBJ2-2
D: .
CDR3: CASSLEAGLNTGELFF
DNA: TGTGCCAGCAGCTTAGAGGCGGGGCTAAACACCGGGGAGCTGTTTTTT

V: TRBV6-5
size: few
J: TRBJ1-6
D: .
CDR3: CASSYSRGYNSPLHF
DNA: TGTGCCAGCAGTTACTCGAGGGGGTATAATTCACCCCTCCACTTT

V: TRBV28
size: .
J: TRBJ2-5
D: .
CDR3: CASSLGGTQYF
DNA: TGTGCCAGCAGTTTGGGGGGGACCCAGTACTTC

V: TRBV11-1
size: .
J: TRBJ2-3
D: .
CDR3: CASSERTDTQYF
DNA: TGTGCCAGCAGCGAGAGGACAGATACGCAGTATTTT

V: TRBV6-1
size: .
J: TRBJ1-5
D: .
CDR3: CASSEGLSNQPQHF
DNA: TGTGCCAGCAGTGAAGGTCTTAGCAATCAGCCCCAGCATTTT

V: TRBV7-2
size: .
J: TRBJ2-7
D: TRBD2
CDR3: CASSFGLAGYEQYF
DNA: TGTGCCAGCAGCTTCGGGCTAGCGGGATACGAGCAGTACTTC

V: TRBV7-9
size: few
J: TRBJ2-7
D: TRBD1
CDR3: CASSLALGDRSQGGQYF
DNA: TGTGCCAGCAGCTTAGCGCTGGGGGACAGGTCCCAAGGGGGGCAGTACTTC

V: TRBV5-1
size: many
J: TRBJ2-1
D: .
CDR3: CASSLVTGAEQFF
DNA: TGCGCCAGCAGCTTGGTTACGGGAGCTGAGCAGTTCTTC

V: TRBV21-1
size: .
J: TRBJ2-2
D: .
CDR3: CASSTDKDRAQRELFF
DNA: TGTGCCAGCAGCACAGACAAGGACAGGGCTCAGCGGGAGCTGTTTTTT

V: TRBV5-1
size: .
J: TRBJ1-1
D: TRBD1
CDR3: CASSPTGQGNTEAFF
DNA: TGCGCCAGCAGCCCGACGGGACAGGGGAACACTGAAGCTTTCTTT

V: TRBV27
size: once
J: TRBJ1-2
D: .
CDR3: CASSLRGALNYGYTF
DNA: TGTGCCAGCAGTTTACGGGGGGCCCTTAACTATGGCTACACCTTC

V: TRBV6-5
size: .
J: TRBJ1-1
D: TRBD1
CDR3: CASNQHRGMDTEAFF
DNA: TGTGCCAGCAACCAACACAGGGGGATGGACACTGAAGCTTTCTTT

V: TRBV21-1
size: .
J: TRBJ2-5
D: .
CDR3: CASSKGSAGGQETQYF
DNA: TGTGCCAGCAGCAAAGGGTCGGCGGGAGGGCAAGAGACCCAGTACTTC

V: TRBV28
size: .
J: TRBJ1-1
D: .
CDR3: CASSSGVGLEAFF
DNA: TGTGCCAGCAGTTCAGGGGTGGGGCTTGAAGCTTTCTTT

V: TRBV9
size: .
J: TRBJ2-7
D: TRBD2
CDR3: CASSAQGLAGGEQYF
DNA: TGTGCCAGCAGCGCACAGGGACTAGCGGGAGGCGAGCAGTACTTC

V: TRBV2
size: .
J: TRBJ1-5
D: .
CDR3: CASTDRQVSNQPQHF
DNA: TGTGCCAGCACTGACAGACAGGTCAGCAATCAGCCCCAGCATTTT

V: TRBV28
size: .
J: TRBJ2-4
D: .
CDR3: CASSSASFAKNIQYF
DNA: TGTGCCAGCAGTTCTGCGAGTTTTGCCAAAAACATTCAGTACTTC

V: TRBV9
size: .
J: TRBJ1-2
D: .
CDR3: CASSAPRTGPNYGYTF
DNA: TGTGCCAGCAGCGCGCCCCGAACAGGGCCTAACTATGGCTACACCTTC

V: TRBV11-2
size: .
J: TRBJ1-1
D: .
CDR3: CASSRSWRDAFF
DNA: TGTGCCAGCAGCCGTTCATGGCGGGATGCTTTCTTT

V: TRBV19
size: .
J: TRBJ1-5
D: .
CDR3: CASSILAGRNGQPQHF
DNA: TGTGCCAGTAGTATCCTCGCGGGAAGAAATGGTCAGCCCCAGCATTTT

V: TRBV3-1/TRBV3-2
size: .
J: TRBJ2-5
D: .
CDR3: CASSQDRMGGETQYF
DNA: TGTGCCAGCAGCCAAGATAGGATGGGGGGAGAGACCCAGTACTTC